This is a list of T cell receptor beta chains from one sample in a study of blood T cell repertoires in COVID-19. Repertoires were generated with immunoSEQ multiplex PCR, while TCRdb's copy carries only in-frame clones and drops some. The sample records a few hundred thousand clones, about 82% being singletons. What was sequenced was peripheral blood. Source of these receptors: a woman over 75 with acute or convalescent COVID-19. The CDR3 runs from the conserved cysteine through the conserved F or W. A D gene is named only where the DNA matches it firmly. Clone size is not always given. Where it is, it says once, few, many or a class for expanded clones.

cdr3_nt: TGTGCTAGCAGCTTCCAAAGCGGGGGGGTCGGAGAGACCCAGTACTTC
cdr3_aa: CASSFQSGGVGETQYF
clone_size: .
j_call: TRBJ2-5
d_call: TRBD2
v_call: TRBV7-7

cdr3_nt: TGTGCCATCAGTGATCAGGGGGCTGGGGCCAACGTCCTGACTTTC
cdr3_aa: CAISDQGAGANVLTF
clone_size: .
j_call: TRBJ2-6
d_call: TRBD1
v_call: TRBV10-3

cdr3_nt: TGTGCCAGCAGCTTCCCCAGGGAAGCCCAAGAGACCCAGTACTTC
cdr3_aa: CASSFPREAQETQYF
clone_size: .
j_call: TRBJ2-5
d_call: .
v_call: TRBV5-4

cdr3_nt: TGTGCCAGCAGCTTAGAGGCGGGACAGGGTGATCAGCCCCAGCATTTT
cdr3_aa: CASSLEAGQGDQPQHF
clone_size: .
j_call: TRBJ1-5
d_call: TRBD1
v_call: TRBV7-6

cdr3_nt: TGTGCCAGCAGCTTGACGGGACAGGGGGCGGCGGGTGAAAAACTGTTTTTT
cdr3_aa: CASSLTGQGAAGEKLFF
clone_size: .
j_call: TRBJ1-4
d_call: TRBD1
v_call: TRBV5-4

cdr3_nt: TGTGCCAGCAGTCGTCCGCAGGGGAACACTGAAGCTTTCTTT
cdr3_aa: CASSRPQGNTEAFF
clone_size: .
j_call: TRBJ1-1
d_call: .
v_call: TRBV6-5

cdr3_nt: TGTGCCACCGGGGGGGGGCCAACTAATGAAAAACTGTTTTTT
cdr3_aa: CATGGGPTNEKLFF
clone_size: .
j_call: TRBJ1-4
d_call: .
v_call: TRBV6-5

cdr3_nt: TGCAGCGTTGAAGTAGGCAGGGGCACCGGGGAGCTGTTTTTT
cdr3_aa: CSVEVGRGTGELFF
clone_size: .
j_call: TRBJ2-2
d_call: .
v_call: TRBV29-1

cdr3_nt: TGCGCCAGCAGTCCTTCCTGGCAGGGGGGTCAGCCCCAGCATTTT
cdr3_aa: CASSPSWQGGQPQHF
clone_size: .
j_call: TRBJ1-5
d_call: TRBD1
v_call: TRBV4-3

cdr3_nt: TGTGCTAGTGGCCCTCCCGCGAACACCGGGGAGCTGTTTTTT
cdr3_aa: CASGPPANTGELFF
clone_size: .
j_call: TRBJ2-2
d_call: .
v_call: TRBV12-5

cdr3_nt: TGTGCCAGCAGTCCCGGGGACAGGAATTCACCCCTCCACTTT
cdr3_aa: CASSPGDRNSPLHF
clone_size: .
j_call: TRBJ1-6
d_call: TRBD1
v_call: TRBV9

cdr3_nt: TGTGCCAGCTCACCACTATCCCAGACCGACAGGGGAGAGGGCTACACCTTC
cdr3_aa: CASSPLSQTDRGEGYTF
clone_size: .
j_call: TRBJ1-2
d_call: TRBD1
v_call: TRBV18

cdr3_nt: TGTGCCAGCTCACCACCGGCAGGGGGTCGGAGCAATCAGCCCCAGCATTTT
cdr3_aa: CASSPPAGGRSNQPQHF
clone_size: .
j_call: TRBJ1-5
d_call: TRBD1
v_call: TRBV18

cdr3_nt: TGTGCCAGTAGTCTGACAGGAGGACCCCTTAGGGAGACCCAGTACTTC
cdr3_aa: CASSLTGGPLRETQYF
clone_size: .
j_call: TRBJ2-5
d_call: .
v_call: TRBV19

cdr3_nt: TGTGCCAGCAGTTGGACAGGGGACAATCAGCCCCAGCATTTT
cdr3_aa: CASSWTGDNQPQHF
clone_size: few
j_call: TRBJ1-5
d_call: TRBD1
v_call: TRBV11-2

cdr3_nt: TGTGCCAGCAGCTTAGCCCTAGCGGGGAGCAATGAGCAGTTCTTC
cdr3_aa: CASSLALAGSNEQFF
clone_size: .
j_call: TRBJ2-1
d_call: TRBD2
v_call: TRBV7-2

cdr3_nt: TGTGCCAGCAGCTTGGGCGGGGGGTTCAATGAGCAGTTCTTC
cdr3_aa: CASSLGGGFNEQFF
clone_size: .
j_call: TRBJ2-1
d_call: TRBD2
v_call: TRBV7-6

cdr3_nt: TGTGCCAGCAGCGTCGACAGGGGGTCGGAGCAGTACTTC
cdr3_aa: CASSVDRGSEQYF
clone_size: few
j_call: TRBJ2-7
d_call: TRBD1
v_call: TRBV7-3

cdr3_nt: TGTGCCAGCAGCCGCGGTGGGGCTGAAAAACTGTTTTTT
cdr3_aa: CASSRGGAEKLFF
clone_size: .
j_call: TRBJ1-4
d_call: .
v_call: TRBV7-3

cdr3_nt: TGCGCCAGCAGCTCACGCCGCAGGGTTGGGGGCACAGATACGCAGTATTTT
cdr3_aa: CASSSRRRVGGTDTQYF
clone_size: few
j_call: TRBJ2-3
d_call: .
v_call: TRBV5-1

cdr3_nt: TGCGCCAGCAGTCAAACCGGGACCCGGGACAATACGCAGTATTTT
cdr3_aa: CASSQTGTRDNTQYF
clone_size: .
j_call: TRBJ2-3
d_call: .
v_call: TRBV5-1

cdr3_nt: TGTGCCAGCAGCTTAGCGAGACAGTCCTACGAGCAGTACTTC
cdr3_aa: CASSLARQSYEQYF
clone_size: .
j_call: TRBJ2-7
d_call: .
v_call: TRBV7-2

cdr3_nt: TGTGCCAGCAGCTTGCTCGCGGACAATGAGCAGTTCTTC
cdr3_aa: CASSLLADNEQFF
clone_size: .
j_call: TRBJ2-1
d_call: .
v_call: TRBV5-4

cdr3_nt: TGTGCCAGCAGCAACAGGGGGCCTACTGAAGCTTTCTTT
cdr3_aa: CASSNRGPTEAFF
clone_size: .
j_call: TRBJ1-1
d_call: TRBD1
v_call: TRBV7-3

cdr3_nt: TGTGCCAGCAGTGAAGCGATCTCACTGAATCGGGCTTTCTTT
cdr3_aa: CASSEAISLNRAFF
clone_size: .
j_call: TRBJ1-1
d_call: .
v_call: TRBV2

cdr3_nt: TGTGCCAGCTCAGCGAGCGGGGGGTACACTGAAGCTTTCTTT
cdr3_aa: CASSASGGYTEAFF
clone_size: .
j_call: TRBJ1-1
d_call: .
v_call: TRBV18

cdr3_nt: TGCGCCAGCAGTGAGTCGGGACTAAGTGGGGATACGCAGTATTTT
cdr3_aa: CASSESGLSGDTQYF
clone_size: .
j_call: TRBJ2-3
d_call: TRBD2
v_call: TRBV10-1

cdr3_nt: TGCGCCAGCAGCTCGTCCATGGGGGGCACTGAAGCTTTCTTT
cdr3_aa: CASSSSMGGTEAFF
clone_size: .
j_call: TRBJ1-1
d_call: .
v_call: TRBV5-1

cdr3_nt: TGTGCCAGCAGCCAAGCCCGCGGGAACACCTACGAGCAGTACTTC
cdr3_aa: CASSQARGNTYEQYF
clone_size: few
j_call: TRBJ2-7
d_call: .
v_call: TRBV3-1/TRBV3-2

cdr3_nt: TGTGCCAGCAGCGCGACAGGGGAAAGCGGCTACACCTTC
cdr3_aa: CASSATGESGYTF
clone_size: .
j_call: TRBJ1-2
d_call: TRBD1
v_call: TRBV2

cdr3_nt: TGTGCCAGCAGCGGACCGGGGACAGGGAATGAGCAGTTCTTC
cdr3_aa: CASSGPGTGNEQFF
clone_size: .
j_call: TRBJ2-1
d_call: TRBD1
v_call: TRBV11-2

cdr3_nt: TGTGCCAGCAGAGCTCCCCTAGCGGCCCTCTCGGGGGCCAACGTCCTGACTTTC
cdr3_aa: CASRAPLAALSGANVLTF
clone_size: .
j_call: TRBJ2-6
d_call: TRBD2
v_call: TRBV5-4

cdr3_nt: TGTGCCAGTAGTACCGGGACAAGGGCCTCCTACGAGCAGTACTTC
cdr3_aa: CASSTGTRASYEQYF
clone_size: .
j_call: TRBJ2-7
d_call: .
v_call: TRBV19

cdr3_nt: TGCGCCAGCAGCTTGGCGGCAGGGGAAGGGGAAAAACTGTTTTTT
cdr3_aa: CASSLAAGEGEKLFF
clone_size: .
j_call: TRBJ1-4
d_call: .
v_call: TRBV5-1

cdr3_nt: TGTGCCAGCAGCCAAGTTAATAGCGTGGGCAGGGGGCATCATGGCTACACCTTC
cdr3_aa: CASSQVNSVGRGHHGYTF
clone_size: .
j_call: TRBJ1-2
d_call: TRBD1
v_call: TRBV3-1/TRBV3-2

cdr3_nt: TGTGCCAGCTCACCAGGGCAGGGGACGTACGAGCAGTACTTC
cdr3_aa: CASSPGQGTYEQYF
clone_size: .
j_call: TRBJ2-7
d_call: .
v_call: TRBV18

cdr3_nt: TGTGCCAGCAGTGACATCAAGACAGGGGTGGCCTACAATGAGCAGTTCTTC
cdr3_aa: CASSDIKTGVAYNEQFF
clone_size: .
j_call: TRBJ2-1
d_call: TRBD1
v_call: TRBV25-1

cdr3_nt: TGTGCCAGCAGCATAGAGTTTCAAGAGACCCAGTACTTC
cdr3_aa: CASSIEFQETQYF
clone_size: once
j_call: TRBJ2-5
d_call: .
v_call: TRBV21-1

cdr3_nt: TGTGCCATCAGTGCAGCAGGGGTGGGGAACACCGGGGAGCTGTTTTTT
cdr3_aa: CAISAAGVGNTGELFF
clone_size: .
j_call: TRBJ2-2
d_call: .
v_call: TRBV10-3

cdr3_nt: TGTGCCAGCAGTTCAACCGGGACAGGCCAGTACTTC
cdr3_aa: CASSSTGTGQYF
clone_size: .
j_call: TRBJ2-4
d_call: TRBD1
v_call: TRBV28

cdr3_nt: TGTGCCAGCAGCCAAAACGGGCGCACAGGGGGGTACGAGCAGTACTTC
cdr3_aa: CASSQNGRTGGYEQYF
clone_size: .
j_call: TRBJ2-7
d_call: TRBD1
v_call: TRBV3-1/TRBV3-2

cdr3_nt: TGTGCCAGCAGTGAGAGTGTAGGCGGGACGGCCGGGGAGCTGTTTTTT
cdr3_aa: CASSESVGGTAGELFF
clone_size: .
j_call: TRBJ2-2
d_call: .
v_call: TRBV6-4

cdr3_nt: TGTGCCAGCAGCCTGGACAGGGTTGGTACTGAAGCTTTCTTT
cdr3_aa: CASSLDRVGTEAFF
clone_size: once
j_call: TRBJ1-1
d_call: TRBD1
v_call: TRBV27

cdr3_nt: TGTGCCAGCAGGCAAAAACTGGACAGGGGAAAAACTGAAGCTTTCTTT
cdr3_aa: CASRQKLDRGKTEAFF
clone_size: .
j_call: TRBJ1-1
d_call: TRBD1
v_call: TRBV25-1

cdr3_nt: TGTGCCAGCAGTTTAGGAGTTCTGCAAGAGACCCAGTACTTC
cdr3_aa: CASSLGVLQETQYF
clone_size: once
j_call: TRBJ2-5
d_call: .
v_call: TRBV27

cdr3_nt: TGTGCCAGCAGTTTAAGCCCCGCAGGGCAATCCTACGAGCAGTACTTC
cdr3_aa: CASSLSPAGQSYEQYF
clone_size: .
j_call: TRBJ2-7
d_call: .
v_call: TRBV28

cdr3_nt: TGCAGTGCGACATACACCGGGGAGCTGTTTTTT
cdr3_aa: CSATYTGELFF
clone_size: .
j_call: TRBJ2-2
d_call: .
v_call: TRBV20-1